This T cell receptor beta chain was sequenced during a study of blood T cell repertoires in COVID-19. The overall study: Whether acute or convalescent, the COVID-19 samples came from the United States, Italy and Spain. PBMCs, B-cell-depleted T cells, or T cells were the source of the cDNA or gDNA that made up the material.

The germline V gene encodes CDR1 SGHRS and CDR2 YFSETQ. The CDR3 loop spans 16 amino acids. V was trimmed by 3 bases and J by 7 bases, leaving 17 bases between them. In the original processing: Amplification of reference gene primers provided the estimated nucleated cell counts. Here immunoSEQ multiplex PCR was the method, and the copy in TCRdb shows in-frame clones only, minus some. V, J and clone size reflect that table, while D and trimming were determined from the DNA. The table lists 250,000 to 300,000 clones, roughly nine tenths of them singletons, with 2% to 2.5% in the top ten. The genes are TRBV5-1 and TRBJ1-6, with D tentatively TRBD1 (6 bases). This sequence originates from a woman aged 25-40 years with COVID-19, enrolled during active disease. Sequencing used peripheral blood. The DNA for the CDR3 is TGCGCCAGCAGCTACAACACACAGGGTGAAAATTCACCCCTCCACTTT. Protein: CASSYNTQGENSPLHF.